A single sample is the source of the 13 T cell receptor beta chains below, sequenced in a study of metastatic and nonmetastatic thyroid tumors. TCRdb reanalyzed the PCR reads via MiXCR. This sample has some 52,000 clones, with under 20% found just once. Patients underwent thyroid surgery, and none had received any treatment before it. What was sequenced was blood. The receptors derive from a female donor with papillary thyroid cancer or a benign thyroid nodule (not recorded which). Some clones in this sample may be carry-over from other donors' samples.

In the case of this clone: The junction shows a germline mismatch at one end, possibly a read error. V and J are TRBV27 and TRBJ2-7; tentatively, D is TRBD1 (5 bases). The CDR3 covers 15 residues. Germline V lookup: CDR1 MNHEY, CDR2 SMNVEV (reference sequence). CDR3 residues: CANSLRGLAVHEQYF. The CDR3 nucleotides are TGTGCCAACAGTTTAAGGGGATTAGCCGTCCACGAGCAGTACTTC.

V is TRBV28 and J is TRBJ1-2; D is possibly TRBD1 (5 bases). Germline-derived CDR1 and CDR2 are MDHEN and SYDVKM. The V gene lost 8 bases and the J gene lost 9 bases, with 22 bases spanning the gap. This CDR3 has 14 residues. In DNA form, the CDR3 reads TGTGCCAGCTCCCCCGGGACGTTCGGGTATTGCTACACCTTC. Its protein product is CASSPGTFGYCYTF.

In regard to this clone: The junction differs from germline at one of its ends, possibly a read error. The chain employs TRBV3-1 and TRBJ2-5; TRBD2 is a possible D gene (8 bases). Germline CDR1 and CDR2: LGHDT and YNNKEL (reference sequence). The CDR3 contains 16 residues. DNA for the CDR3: TGTGCCAACAGCCAGTCTCGACAGGGACTAGGGGAGACCCAGTACTTC. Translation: CANSQSRQGLGETQYF.

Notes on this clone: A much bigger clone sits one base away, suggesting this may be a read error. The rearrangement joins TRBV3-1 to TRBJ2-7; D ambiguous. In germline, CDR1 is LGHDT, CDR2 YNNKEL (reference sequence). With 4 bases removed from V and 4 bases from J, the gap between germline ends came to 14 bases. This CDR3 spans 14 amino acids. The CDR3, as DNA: TGTGCCAGCAGCCTCGGCCGACGAGCATACGAGCAGTACTTC. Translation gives CASSLGRRAYEQYF.

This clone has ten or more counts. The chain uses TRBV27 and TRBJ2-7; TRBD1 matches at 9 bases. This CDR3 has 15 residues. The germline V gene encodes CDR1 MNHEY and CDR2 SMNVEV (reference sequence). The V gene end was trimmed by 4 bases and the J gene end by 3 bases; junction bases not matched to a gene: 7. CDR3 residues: CASSSPGQGFYEQYF. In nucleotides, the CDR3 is TGTGCCAGCAGTTCACCGGGACAGGGTTTCTACGAGCAGTACTTC.

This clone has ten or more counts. The CDR3 sequence is CASSGGEGTQYF. Written as DNA, the CDR3 is TGTGCCAGCAGCGGGGGGGAAGGGACCCAGTACTTC. The chain carries TRBV7-9 and TRBJ2-5; 7 nucleotides match TRBD2. From germline, CDR1 is SEHNR and CDR2 FQNEAQ (reference sequence). The CDR3 length is 12 residues. Trimming took 5 bases from V and 7 from J; bases not matched to a gene: 4. Together with reference TRBV7-9 and TRBJ2-5, the CDR3 gives the full variable domain: DTGVSQNPRHKITKRGQNVTFRCDPISEHNRLYWYRQTLGQGPEFLTYFQNEAQLEKSRLLSDRFSAERPKGSFSTLEIQRTEQGDSAMYLCASSGGEGTQYFGPGTRLLVL.

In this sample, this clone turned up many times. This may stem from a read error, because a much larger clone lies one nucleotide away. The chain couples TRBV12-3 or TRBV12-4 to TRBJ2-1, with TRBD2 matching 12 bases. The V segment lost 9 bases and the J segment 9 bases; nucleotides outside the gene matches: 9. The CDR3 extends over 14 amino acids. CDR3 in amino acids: CASTLGLAGTEQFF. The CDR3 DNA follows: TGTGCCAGTACCCTAGGACTAGCGGGGACTGAGCAGTTCTTC.

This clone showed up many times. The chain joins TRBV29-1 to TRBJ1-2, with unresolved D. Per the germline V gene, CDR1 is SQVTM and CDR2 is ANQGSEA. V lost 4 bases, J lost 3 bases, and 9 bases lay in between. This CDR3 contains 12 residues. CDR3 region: CSVADTYYGYTF. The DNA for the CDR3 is TGCAGCGTTGCCGACACCTACTATGGCTACACCTTC.

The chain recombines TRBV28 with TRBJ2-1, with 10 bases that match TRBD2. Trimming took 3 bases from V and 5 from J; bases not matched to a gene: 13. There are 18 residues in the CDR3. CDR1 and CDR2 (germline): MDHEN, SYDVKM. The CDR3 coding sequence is TGTGCCAGCAGTTTTGGTCTAGCGGGAGAGATCTACCACAATGAGCAGTTCTTC. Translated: CASSFGLAGEIYHNEQFF.

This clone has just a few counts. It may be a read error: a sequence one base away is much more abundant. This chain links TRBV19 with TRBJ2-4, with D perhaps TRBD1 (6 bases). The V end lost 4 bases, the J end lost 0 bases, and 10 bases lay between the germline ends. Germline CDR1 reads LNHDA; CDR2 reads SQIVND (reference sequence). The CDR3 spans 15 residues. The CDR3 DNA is TGTGCCAGTAGTAATGGGACACTAGCCAAAAACATTCAGTACTTC. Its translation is CASSNGTLAKNIQYF.

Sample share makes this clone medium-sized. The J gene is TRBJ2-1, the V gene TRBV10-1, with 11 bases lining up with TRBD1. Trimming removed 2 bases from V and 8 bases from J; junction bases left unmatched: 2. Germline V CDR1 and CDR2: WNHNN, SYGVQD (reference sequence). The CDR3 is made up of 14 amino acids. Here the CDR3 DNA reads TGCGCCAGCAGTGAGGGGACAGGGGGACATGAGCAGTTCTTC. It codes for CASSEGTGGHEQFF.

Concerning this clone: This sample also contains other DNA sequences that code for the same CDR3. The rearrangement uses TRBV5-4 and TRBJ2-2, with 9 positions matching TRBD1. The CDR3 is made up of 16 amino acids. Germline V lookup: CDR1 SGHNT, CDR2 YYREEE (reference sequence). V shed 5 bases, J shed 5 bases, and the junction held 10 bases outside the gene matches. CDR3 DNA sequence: TGTGCCAGCAGTAAATCGGACAGGGGCCGTACCGGGGAGCTGTTTTTT. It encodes CASSKSDRGRTGELFF. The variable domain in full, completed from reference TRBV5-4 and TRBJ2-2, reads ETGVTQSPTHLIKTRGQQVTLRCSSQSGHNTVSWYQQALGQGPQFIFQYYREEENGRGNFPPRFSGLQFPNYSSELNVNALELDDSALYLCASSKSDRGRTGELFFGEGSRLTVL.

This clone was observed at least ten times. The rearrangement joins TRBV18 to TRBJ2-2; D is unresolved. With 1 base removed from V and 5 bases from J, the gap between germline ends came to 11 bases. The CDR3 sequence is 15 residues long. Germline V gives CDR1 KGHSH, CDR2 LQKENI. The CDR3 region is CASSPLAGATGELFF. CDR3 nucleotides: TGTGCCAGCTCACCACTGGCAGGTGCTACCGGGGAGCTGTTTTTT.